This is a list of T cell receptor beta chains from one sample in a study of CD8 T cells in Susac syndrome. From the immunoSEQ multiplex PCR reads, TCRdb called clonotypes with MiXCR, one entry per CDR3 protein. Of about 280,000 distinct CDR3 sequences in the sample, about 88% are singletons; the top ten hold approximately 0.11%. Sequencing was performed on CD8+ T cells from PBMCs. The receptors were sampled from a human donor with multiple sclerosis. CDR3s include the opening cysteine and the closing phenylalanine or tryptophan. The D gene is left open where the match is weak. For some rows the clone size is stated as once, few or many, or as a class when expanded; others skip it.

clone_size j_call v_call d_call cdr3_nt cdr3_aa
. TRBJ2-7 TRBV27 . TGTGCCAGCAGTTCGTTCCCCGGGACCCGAGGGTACGAGCAGTACTTC CASSSFPGTRGYEQYF
. TRBJ2-3 TRBV14 . TGTGCCAGCAGCCAATATAGAGGGACAGATACGCAGTATTTT CASSQYRGTDTQYF
. TRBJ2-5 TRBV6-5 . TGTGCCAGCGGGGGGACGGGCCTAGCCGAGACCCAGTACTTC CASGGTGLAETQYF
. TRBJ2-7 TRBV29-1 . TGCAGCGTTGTGGAAAGCCAGGGGTGGTACGAGCAGTACTTC CSVVESQGWYEQYF
. TRBJ2-7 TRBV6-1 . TGTGCCAGCAGTGAAATTATGTCCACCTACGAGCAGTACTTC CASSEIMSTYEQYF
. TRBJ2-3 TRBV5-5 . TGTGCCAGCAGCTCCGGGACGTTCTCAGATACGCAGTATTTT CASSSGTFSDTQYF
. TRBJ2-7 TRBV3-1 . TGTGCCAGCAGCCAAGATAGGGTCCACGAGCAGTACTTC CASSQDRVHEQYF
. TRBJ2-6 TRBV5-6 . TGTGCCAGCAGCTTTGCAGGGGCTGGGGCCAACGTCCTGACTTTC CASSFAGAGANVLTF
. TRBJ2-7 TRBV5-1 TRBD2 TGCGCCAGCAGCTTGGGAGCGGGAATCTACGAGCAGTACTTC CASSLGAGIYEQYF
. TRBJ1-2 TRBV23-1 . TGCGCCAGCAGTCCAACATATTATGGCTACACCTTC CASSPTYYGYTF
. TRBJ2-3 TRBV19 TRBD2 TGTGCCAGTCTTAGCGGGAGCGCCGGCACGCAGTATTTT CASLSGSAGTQYF
. TRBJ2-6 TRBV7-9 . TGTGCCAGCAGCTATCCGGGACGGTCTTCCTCTGGGGCCAACGTCCTGACTTTC CASSYPGRSSSGANVLTF
once TRBJ1-1 TRBV5-1 TRBD1 TGCGCCAGCAGCTTGTATGGAGGGGGCGCTGAAGCTTTCTTT CASSLYGGGAEAFF
. TRBJ1-1 TRBV19 . TGTGCCAGTAGTATGAAACAGGGCACTGAAGCTTTCTTT CASSMKQGTEAFF
. TRBJ2-1 TRBV27 TRBD2 TGTGCCAGCAGTTTAGTATCGGCTAGCGGGAGGGAGGGGACCTACAATGAGCAGTTCTTC CASSLVSASGREGTYNEQFF
. TRBJ2-7 TRBV2 . TGTGCCACCTTAGGAGTTGAGCAGTACTTC CATLGVEQYF
. TRBJ2-3 TRBV7-3 . TGTGCCAGCAGCTCCCCTGGCAGCGGAGCCACAGATACGCAGTATTTT CASSSPGSGATDTQYF
. TRBJ2-7 TRBV5-1 . TGCGCCAGCAGCTTGGCCGCCGGAACCTACGAGCAGTACTTC CASSLAAGTYEQYF
. TRBJ2-5 TRBV28 TRBD1 TGTGCCAGCAGCCAAGGGGGACAGCAGACCCAGTACTTC CASSQGGQQTQYF
. TRBJ2-3 TRBV27 . TGTGCCAGCATCGACGTAGATACGCAGTATTTT CASIDVDTQYF
. TRBJ2-3 TRBV3-1 TRBD2 TGTGCCAGCAGCCAAGATGGACTAGCGGCTAGCACAGATACGCAGTATTTT CASSQDGLAASTDTQYF
. TRBJ1-4 TRBV12-3/TRBV12-4 . TGTGCCAGCAGTTTAGTACAGCCCAAGGGAAAACTGTTTTTT CASSLVQPKGKLFF
. TRBJ2-5 TRBV4-2 TRBD2 TGTGCCAGCAGCCAAGAGGCTAGCGGGACCCAAGAGACCCAGTACTTC CASSQEASGTQETQYF